Detailed here is one T cell receptor beta chain. The record originates from a study of blood T cell repertoires in COVID-19. Trimming shortened V by 2 bases and J by 1 base, and 8 bases separated the two germline ends. Germline loops: CDR1 GTSNPN, CDR2 SVGIG (reference sequence). The CDR3 spans 13 residues. TCRdb's copy holds only in-frame clones and misses some; the assay was immunoSEQ multiplex PCR. This table has over 200,000 clones, about 89% appearing once. Membership in each cohort depended on participant-reported clinical history. The sample comprised PBMCs or T cells enriched from blood (not recorded which). This receptor was identified in a human donor in a cohort exposed to, infected with or recovered from COVID-19 (not recorded which). The donor label of this sample is uncertain. The chain couples TRBV30 to TRBJ1-1, with D unclear. CDR3 region: CAWSWAGNTEAFF. The DNA for the CDR3 is TGTGCCTGGAGTTGGGCAGGGAACACTGAAGCTTTCTTT.